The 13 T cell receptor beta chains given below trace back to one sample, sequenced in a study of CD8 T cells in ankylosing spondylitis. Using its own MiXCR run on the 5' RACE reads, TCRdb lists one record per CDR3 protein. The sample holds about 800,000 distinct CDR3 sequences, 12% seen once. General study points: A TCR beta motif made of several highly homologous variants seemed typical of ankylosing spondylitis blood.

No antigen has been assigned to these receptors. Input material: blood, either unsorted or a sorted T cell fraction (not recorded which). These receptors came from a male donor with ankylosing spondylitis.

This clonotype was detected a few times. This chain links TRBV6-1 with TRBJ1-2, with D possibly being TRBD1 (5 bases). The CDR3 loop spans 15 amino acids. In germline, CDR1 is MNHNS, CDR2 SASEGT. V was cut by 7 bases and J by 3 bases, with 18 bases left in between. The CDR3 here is CASNNYGAADYGYTF. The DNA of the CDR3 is TGTGCCAGCAATAATTATGGGGCGGCGGACTATGGCTACACCTTC.

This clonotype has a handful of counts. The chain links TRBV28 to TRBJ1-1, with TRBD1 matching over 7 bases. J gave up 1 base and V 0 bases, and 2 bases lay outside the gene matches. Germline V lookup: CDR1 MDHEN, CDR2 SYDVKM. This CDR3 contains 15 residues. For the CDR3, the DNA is TGTGCCAGCAGTTTATGGGACAGGTGGAACACTGAAGCTTTCTTT. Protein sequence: CASSLWDRWNTEAFF.

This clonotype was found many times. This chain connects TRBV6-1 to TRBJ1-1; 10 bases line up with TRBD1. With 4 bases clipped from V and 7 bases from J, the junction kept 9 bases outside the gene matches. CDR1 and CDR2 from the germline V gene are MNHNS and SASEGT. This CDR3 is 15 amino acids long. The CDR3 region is CASSVRDRGIGEAFF. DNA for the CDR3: TGTGCCAGCAGTGTCCGGGACAGGGGAATAGGTGAAGCTTTCTTT.

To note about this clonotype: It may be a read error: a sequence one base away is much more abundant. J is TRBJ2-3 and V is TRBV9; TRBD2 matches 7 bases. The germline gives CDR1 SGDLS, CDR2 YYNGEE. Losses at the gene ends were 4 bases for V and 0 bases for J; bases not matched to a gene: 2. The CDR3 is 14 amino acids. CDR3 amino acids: CASSISGSTDTQYF. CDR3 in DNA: TGTGCCAGCAGCATTAGCGGGAGCACAGATACGCAGTATTTT.

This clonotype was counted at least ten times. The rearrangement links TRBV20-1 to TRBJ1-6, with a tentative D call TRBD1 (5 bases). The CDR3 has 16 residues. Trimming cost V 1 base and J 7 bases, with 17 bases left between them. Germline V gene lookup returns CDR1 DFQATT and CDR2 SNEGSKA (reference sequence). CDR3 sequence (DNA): TGCAGTGCTAGAGTACCCAGGGAGAGTAGCAATTCACCCCTCCACTTT. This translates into CSARVPRESSNSPLHF.

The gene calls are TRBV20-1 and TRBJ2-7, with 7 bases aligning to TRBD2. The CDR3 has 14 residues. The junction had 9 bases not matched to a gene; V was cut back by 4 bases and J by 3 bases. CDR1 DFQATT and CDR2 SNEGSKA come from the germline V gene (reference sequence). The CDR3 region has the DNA TGCAGTGCTACTCCTATTGGACTAGACTACGAGCAGTACTTC. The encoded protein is CSATPIGLDYEQYF.

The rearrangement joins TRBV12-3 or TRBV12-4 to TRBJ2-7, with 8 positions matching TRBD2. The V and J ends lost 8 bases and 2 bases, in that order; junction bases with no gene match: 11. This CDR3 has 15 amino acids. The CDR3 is CASGEAGGDPYEQYF. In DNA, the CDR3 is TGTGCCAGCGGGGAGGCGGGGGGTGATCCCTACGAGCAGTACTTC.

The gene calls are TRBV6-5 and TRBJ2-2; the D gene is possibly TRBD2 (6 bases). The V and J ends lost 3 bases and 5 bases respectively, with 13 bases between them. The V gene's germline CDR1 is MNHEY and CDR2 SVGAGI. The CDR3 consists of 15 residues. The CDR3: CASSYSPGGTGELFF. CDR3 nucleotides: TGTGCCAGCAGTTATAGTCCCGGAGGGACCGGGGAGCTGTTTTTT.

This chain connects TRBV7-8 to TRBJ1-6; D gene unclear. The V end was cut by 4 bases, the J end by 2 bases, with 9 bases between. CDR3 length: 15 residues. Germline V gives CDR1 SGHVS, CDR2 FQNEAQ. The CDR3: CASSYTFAYNSPLHF. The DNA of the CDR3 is TGTGCCAGCAGCTACACCTTTGCCTATAATTCACCCCTCCACTTT.

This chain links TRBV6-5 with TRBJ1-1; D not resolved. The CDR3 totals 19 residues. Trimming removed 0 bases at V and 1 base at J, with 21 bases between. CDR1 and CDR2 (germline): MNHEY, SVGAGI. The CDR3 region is CASSYSLVDVGSRNTEAFF. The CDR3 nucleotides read TGTGCCAGCAGTTACTCGTTGGTTGATGTGGGCAGCCGGAACACTGAAGCTTTCTTT.

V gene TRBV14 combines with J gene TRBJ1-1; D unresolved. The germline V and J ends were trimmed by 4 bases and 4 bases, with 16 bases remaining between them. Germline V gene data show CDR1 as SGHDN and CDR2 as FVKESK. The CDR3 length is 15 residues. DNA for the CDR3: TGTGCCAGCAGCCTCACAGTTTCCGAGGCCACTGAAGCTTTCTTT. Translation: CASSLTVSEATEAFF.

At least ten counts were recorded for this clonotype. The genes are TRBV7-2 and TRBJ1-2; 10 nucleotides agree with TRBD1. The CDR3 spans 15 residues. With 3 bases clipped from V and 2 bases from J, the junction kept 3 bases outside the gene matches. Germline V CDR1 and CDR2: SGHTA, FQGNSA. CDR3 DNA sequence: TGTGCCAGCAGCTTGGACAGGGGGTGGAACTATGGCTACACCTTC. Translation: CASSLDRGWNYGYTF.

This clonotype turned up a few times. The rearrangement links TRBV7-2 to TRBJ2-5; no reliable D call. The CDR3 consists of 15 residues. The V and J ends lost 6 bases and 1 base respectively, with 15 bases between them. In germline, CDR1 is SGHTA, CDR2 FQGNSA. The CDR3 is CASRVGTAVQETQYF. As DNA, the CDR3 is TGTGCCAGCAGGGTCGGCACGGCGGTCCAAGAGACCCAGTACTTC.